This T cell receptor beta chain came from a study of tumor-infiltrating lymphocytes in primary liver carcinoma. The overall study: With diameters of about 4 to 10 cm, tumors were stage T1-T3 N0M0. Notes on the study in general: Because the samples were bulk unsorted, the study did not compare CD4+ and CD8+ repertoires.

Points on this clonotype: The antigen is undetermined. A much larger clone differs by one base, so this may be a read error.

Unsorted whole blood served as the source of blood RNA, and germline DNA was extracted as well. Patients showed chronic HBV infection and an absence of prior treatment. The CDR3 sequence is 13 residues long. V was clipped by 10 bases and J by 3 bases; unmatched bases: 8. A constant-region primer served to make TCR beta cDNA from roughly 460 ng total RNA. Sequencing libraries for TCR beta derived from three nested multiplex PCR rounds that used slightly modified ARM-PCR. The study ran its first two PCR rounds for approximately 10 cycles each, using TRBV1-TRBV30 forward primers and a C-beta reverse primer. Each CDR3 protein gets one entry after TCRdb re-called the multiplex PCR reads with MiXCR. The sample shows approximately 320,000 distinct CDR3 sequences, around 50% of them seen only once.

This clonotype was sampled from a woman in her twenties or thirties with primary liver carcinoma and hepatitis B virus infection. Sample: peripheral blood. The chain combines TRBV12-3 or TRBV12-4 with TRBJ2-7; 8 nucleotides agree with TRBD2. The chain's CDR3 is CAIRVAGSYEQYF. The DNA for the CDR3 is TGTGCCATCAGGGTAGCGGGGAGCTACGAGCAGTACTTC.